The 28 T cell receptor beta chains in this list originate from one sample, sequenced in a study of blood T cell repertoires in COVID-19. Measured with immunoSEQ multiplex PCR; TCRdb has only the in-frame clones, and not every one. The profile shows around 200,000 clones, about 87% of them singletons. The sample taken for sequencing was PBMCs or T cells enriched from blood (not recorded which). The receptors were gathered from a man younger than 35 with acute COVID-19.

The genes are TRBV5-4 and TRBJ2-1; 14 bases match TRBD2. Germline loops: CDR1 SGHNT, CDR2 YYREEE (reference sequence). This CDR3 has 15 amino acids. The junction had 3 bases not matched to a gene; V was cut back by 4 bases and J by 6 bases. The CDR3 spells CASSPGTSGSNEQFF. CDR3 DNA sequence: TGTGCCAGCAGCCCCGGGACTAGCGGGAGCAATGAGCAGTTCTTC.

V gene TRBV30 combines with J gene TRBJ1-1; TRBD1 agrees at 7 bases. The CDR3 is made up of 12 amino acids. V trimming: 4 bases; J trimming: 11 bases; junction bases outside the gene matches: 10. CDR1 is GTSNPN, CDR2 SVGIG, per germline (reference sequence). CDR3: CAWTHPRGRAFF. The CDR3 DNA reads TGTGCCTGGACTCACCCCAGGGGGAGGGCTTTCTTT.

The rearrangement uses TRBV2 and TRBJ1-1; a possible D gene is TRBD1 (6 bases). From germline, CDR1 is SNHLY and CDR2 FYNNEI. V was trimmed by 5 bases and J by 5 bases, leaving 12 bases between them. The CDR3 spans 13 residues. The CDR3 here is CASSKQGRTEAFF. The CDR3, as DNA: TGTGCCAGCAGTAAACAGGGTCGGACTGAAGCTTTCTTT.

V gene TRBV6-4 combines with J gene TRBJ1-1; no clear D gene. The CDR3 has 13 amino acids. Germline CDR1 reads MRHNA; CDR2 reads SNTAGT. The V end lost 6 bases, the J end lost 0 bases, and 8 bases lay between the germline ends. CDR3 amino acids: CASSRGMNTEAFF. The CDR3 DNA reads as TGTGCCAGCAGCCGAGGGATGAACACTGAAGCTTTCTTT.

This chain uses TRBV27 with TRBJ2-7, with 8 bases that match TRBD2. Germline CDR1 and CDR2: MNHEY and SMNVEV (reference sequence). This CDR3 region has 16 residues. V lost 4 bases to trimming and J lost 2 bases; unmatched junction nucleotides: 10. The CDR3: CASSSLLTSGTYEQYF. CDR3 DNA sequence: TGTGCCAGCAGTTCCTTGCTCACTAGCGGTACCTACGAGCAGTACTTC.

This clone was counted once. This rearrangement joins TRBV7-2 to TRBJ1-1; tentatively, D is TRBD1 (5 bases). CDR3 size: 13 residues. Trimming stripped 1 base from V and 6 bases from J, with 9 bases between. From germline, CDR1 is SGHTA and CDR2 FQGNSA. The CDR3: CASSLGGFAEAFF. The CDR3 DNA follows: TGTGCCAGCAGCTTAGGGGGCTTCGCTGAAGCTTTCTTT.

This clone has more than one count but fewer than ten. The rearrangement uses TRBV2 and TRBJ2-7; 8 bases are a match to TRBD1. The CDR3 is 12 residues long. The V segment lost 6 bases and the J segment 4 bases; nucleotides outside the gene matches: 2. Germline V gives CDR1 SNHLY, CDR2 FYNNEI. In DNA, the CDR3 is TGTGCCAGCAGACACAGGGGGTACGAGCAGTACTTC. Encoded protein: CASRHRGYEQYF.

This chain connects TRBV10-1 to TRBJ2-5; 7 bases are a match to TRBD1. This CDR3 comprises 14 residues. Germline V CDR1 and CDR2: WNHNN, SYGVQD (reference sequence). The V segment lost 10 bases and the J segment 3 bases; nucleotides outside the gene matches: 11. CDR3 bases: TGCGCCAACGGCCTTGACAGGGACGAAGAGACCCAGTACTTC. Protein sequence: CANGLDRDEETQYF.

V is TRBV7-2 and J is TRBJ2-3; 9 bases align to TRBD2. V was pared by 1 base and J by 6 bases, with 8 bases of the junction left unmatched. CDR3 length: 16 amino acids. Germline V gives CDR1 SGHTA, CDR2 FQGNSA. This CDR3 reads CASSLEGSGSLDTQYF. The CDR3 nucleotides read TGTGCCAGCAGCTTAGAGGGTAGCGGGAGCTTGGATACGCAGTATTTT.

This sequence joins TRBV19 and TRBJ1-2; D ambiguous. Germline V gene lookup returns CDR1 LNHDA and CDR2 SQIVND (reference sequence). The CDR3 extends over 13 amino acids. V was shortened by 5 bases and J by 2 bases, with 9 bases between the two germline ends. The CDR3 nucleotides are TGTGCCAGTAGTTATAAGAGCAACTATGGCTACACCTTC. Protein product: CASSYKSNYGYTF.

The chain uses TRBV27 and TRBJ2-3; 7 positions agree with TRBD2. Trimming took 5 bases from V and 0 from J; bases not matched to a gene: 2. This CDR3 has 14 residues. In germline, CDR1 is MNHEY, CDR2 SMNVEV (reference sequence). The CDR3 spells CASSTAGSTDTQYF. As DNA, the CDR3 is TGTGCCAGCAGTACAGCGGGGAGCACAGATACGCAGTATTTT.

The rearrangement joins TRBV3-1 (or the pseudogene TRBV3-2) to TRBJ2-3; a weak D match, TRBD2 (5 bases). V was pared by 0 bases and J by 2 bases, with 12 bases between. CDR1 LGHDT and CDR2 YNNKEL come from the germline V gene (reference sequence). The CDR3 covers 16 residues. The CDR3 coding sequence is TGTGCCAGCAGCCAAGATCCGAAGCGGACCACAGATACGCAGTATTTT. Amino acid sequence: CASSQDPKRTTDTQYF.

The chain couples TRBV9 to TRBJ2-1, with TRBD2 matching over 12 bases. V lost 4 bases and J lost 5; bases outside the gene matches: 13. Looked up from germline, CDR1 is SGDLS and CDR2 is YYNGEE. The length of the CDR3 is 18 residues. The CDR3 sequence is CASSTFRTTSGRDNEQFF. In DNA, the CDR3 is TGTGCCAGCAGCACCTTTCGAACGACTAGCGGGAGAGACAATGAGCAGTTCTTC.

This chain links TRBV13 with TRBJ2-7, with D maybe TRBD1 (5 bases). CDR3 length equals 12 residues. Per the germline V gene, CDR1 is PRHDT and CDR2 is FYEKMQ (reference sequence). The V end was cut by 7 bases, the J end by 1 base, with 8 bases between. For the CDR3, the DNA is TGTGCCAGCAACTACAGGTCCTACGAGCAGTACTTC. Protein product: CASNYRSYEQYF. Based on the CDR3 plus reference TRBV13 and TRBJ2-7, the full variable domain is AAGVIQSPRHLIKEKRETATLKCYPIPRHDTVYWYQQGPGQDPQFLISFYEKMQSDKGSIPDRFSAQQFSDYHSELNMSSLELGDSALYFCASNYRSYEQYFGPGTRLTVT.

The gene calls are TRBV4-1 and TRBJ2-7, with D unresolved. Germline V gene sequence: CDR1 MGHRA, CDR2 YSYEKL. The CDR3 runs 13 residues. V was trimmed by 4 bases and J by 1 base, leaving 8 bases between them. DNA of the CDR3: TGCGCCAGCAGCCTTCAGGAATCCTACGAGCAGTACTTC. Translating it yields CASSLQESYEQYF.

The chain couples TRBV9 to TRBJ2-3, with 9 bases aligning to TRBD2. There are 14 residues in the CDR3. CDR1 and CDR2 from the germline V gene are SGDLS and YYNGEE. V lost 4 bases, J lost 3 bases, and 3 bases stayed unmatched. The CDR3 region is CASSPTSGTDTQYF. The CDR3 nucleotides are TGTGCCAGCAGCCCTACTAGCGGGACAGATACGCAGTATTTT.

This chain joins TRBV5-4 and TRBJ1-1; D is ambiguous. With 4 bases removed from V and 1 base from J, the gap between germline ends came to 8 bases. Germline V lookup: CDR1 SGHNT, CDR2 YYREEE (reference sequence). This CDR3 spans 13 amino acids. CDR3 DNA: TGTGCCAGCAGCCCATACAGGAACACTGAAGCTTTCTTT. It yields the protein CASSPYRNTEAFF.

The V and J genes are TRBV5-3 and TRBJ2-7; D may be TRBD1 (6 bases). TRBV5-3 is recorded as an ORF, its role being uncertain. The CDR3 sequence is 15 residues long. Trimming took 7 bases from V and 2 from J, leaving 19 bases between them. CDR3 DNA sequence: TGTGCCAGATCCTCTCAACAGGGTACGACCTACGAGCAGTACTTC. Its translation: CARSSQQGTTYEQYF.

In this sample, this clone turned up once. V gene TRBV7-8 combines with J gene TRBJ2-7; TRBD1 is a possible D gene (7 bases). Germline CDR1 is SGHVS and CDR2 is FQNEAQ. This CDR3 is 16 amino acids long. V lost 2 bases to trimming and J lost 0 bases, with 14 bases between them. In DNA form, the CDR3 reads TGTGCCAGCAGCTTACGTACAGGGGAGGTCTCCTACGAGCAGTACTTC. Residues: CASSLRTGEVSYEQYF.

This clone turned up a few times. The genes are TRBV7-2 and TRBJ2-3; no definite D call. From germline, CDR1 is SGHTA and CDR2 FQGNSA. There are 14 residues in the CDR3. Deletions cut 2 bases from V and 2 bases from J, with 8 bases between. CDR3 nucleotide sequence: TGTGCCAGCAGCTTAAACTATAACACAGATACGCAGTATTTT. This encodes CASSLNYNTDTQYF.

The chain recombines TRBV15 with TRBJ1-4, with a weak D call TRBD1 (6 bases). CDR1 is LNHNV, CDR2 YYDKDF, per germline (reference sequence). V dropped 2 bases and J dropped 5 bases, with 9 bases sitting between them. The CDR3 sequence is 14 residues long. The CDR3 bases are TGTGCCACCAGCAGAAACAGGGAGAATGAAAAACTGTTTTTT. Translation: CATSRNRENEKLFF.

The chain links TRBV7-3 to TRBJ2-3; 11 bases are shared with TRBD2. The CDR3 covers 15 residues. V shed 4 bases, J shed 3 bases, and the junction held 3 bases outside the gene matches. The V gene's germline CDR1 is SGHTA and CDR2 FQGTGA. The CDR3, as DNA: TGTGCCAGCAGCTCCGTAGCGGGAGGGACAGATACGCAGTATTTT. Residues: CASSSVAGGTDTQYF.

V is TRBV27 and J is TRBJ1-1; 9 bases are a match to TRBD1. CDR3 size: 14 residues. The trim removed 6 bases at V and 7 bases at J, leaving 9 bases unmatched. CDR1 is MNHEY, CDR2 SMNVEV, per germline (reference sequence). CDR3 region: CASSPSTGGIEAFF. CDR3 bases: TGTGCCAGCAGCCCCTCGACAGGGGGTATTGAAGCTTTCTTT.

This clone appeared once. J is TRBJ2-7 and V is TRBV6-1; D uncertain. CDR1 MNHNS and CDR2 SASEGT come from the germline V gene. The CDR3 covers 11 residues. Trimming removed 3 bases from V and 6 bases from J, with 6 bases in between. The chain's CDR3 is CASSDIVEQYF. CDR3 nucleotides: TGTGCCAGCAGTGATATCGTCGAGCAGTACTTC.

This chain uses TRBV7-6 with TRBJ1-4; D is unresolved. Germline loops: CDR1 SGHVS, CDR2 FNYEAQ. V was cut by 1 base and J by 5 bases, with 11 bases left in between. The CDR3 runs 15 residues. Here the CDR3 reads CASSLGESLNEKLFF. As DNA, the CDR3 is TGTGCCAGCAGCTTAGGGGAGAGCTTAAATGAAAAACTGTTTTTT.

The chain links TRBV19 to TRBJ1-6; D gene uncertain. V was trimmed by 3 bases and J by 7 bases, leaving 10 bases between them. CDR1 LNHDA and CDR2 SQIVND come from the germline V gene (reference sequence). The CDR3 consists of 14 residues. The CDR3, as DNA: TGTGCCAGTAGTATCGTAGCCAGAAATTCACCCCTCCACTTT. Protein product: CASSIVARNSPLHF.

The chain links TRBV6-5 to TRBJ1-2, with 10 bases fitting TRBD1. The V gene end was trimmed by 6 bases and the J gene end by 5 bases; junction bases not matched to a gene: 6. The CDR3 consists of 14 residues. The germline CDR1 and CDR2 sequences are MNHEY and SVGAGI. The chain's CDR3 is CASSPDRGNYGYTF. The CDR3 DNA sequence: TGTGCCAGCAGCCCGGACAGGGGGAATTATGGCTACACCTTC.

V gene TRBV30 combines with J gene TRBJ2-7; 11 nucleotides align to TRBD2. The CDR3 sequence is 16 residues long. Per germline, CDR1 GTSNPN and CDR2 SVGIG (reference sequence). Unmatched junction bases numbered 12, after V lost 6 bases and J lost 2 bases. For the CDR3, the DNA is TGTGCCTGTCTGCCCATACTAGCGGGAGTAACCTACGAGCAGTACTTC. Amino acids: CACLPILAGVTYEQYF. The full variable domain, its missing parts supplied by reference TRBV30 and TRBJ2-7, is SQTIHQWPATLVQPVGSPLSLECTVEGTSNPNLYWYRQAAGRGLQLLFYSVGIGQISSEVPQNLSASRPQDRQFILSSKKLLLSDSGFYLCACLPILAGVTYEQYFGPGTRLTVT.